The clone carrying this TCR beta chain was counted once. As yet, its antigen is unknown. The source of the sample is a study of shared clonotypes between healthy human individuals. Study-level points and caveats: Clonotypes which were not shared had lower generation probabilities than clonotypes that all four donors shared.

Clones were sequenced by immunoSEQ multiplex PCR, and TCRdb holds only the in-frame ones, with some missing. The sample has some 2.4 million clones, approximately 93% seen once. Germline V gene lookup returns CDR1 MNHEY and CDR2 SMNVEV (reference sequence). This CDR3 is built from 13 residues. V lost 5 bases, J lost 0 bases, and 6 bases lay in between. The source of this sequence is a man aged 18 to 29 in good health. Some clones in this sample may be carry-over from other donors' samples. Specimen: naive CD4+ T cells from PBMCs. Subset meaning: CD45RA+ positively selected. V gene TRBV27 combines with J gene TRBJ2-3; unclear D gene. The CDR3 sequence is CASSHDSTDTQYF. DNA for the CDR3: TGTGCCAGCAGTCATGATAGCACAGATACGCAGTATTTT.